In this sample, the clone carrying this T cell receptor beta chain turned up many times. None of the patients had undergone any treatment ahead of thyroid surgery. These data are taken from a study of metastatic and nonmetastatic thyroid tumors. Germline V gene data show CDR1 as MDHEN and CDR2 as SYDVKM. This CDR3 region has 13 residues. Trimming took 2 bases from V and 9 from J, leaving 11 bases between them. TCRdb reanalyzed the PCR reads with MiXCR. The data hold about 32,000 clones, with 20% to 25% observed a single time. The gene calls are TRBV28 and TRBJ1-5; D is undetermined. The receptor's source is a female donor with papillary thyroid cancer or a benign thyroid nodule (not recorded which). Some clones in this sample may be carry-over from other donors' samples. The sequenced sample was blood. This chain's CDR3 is CASSLGRAWPQHF. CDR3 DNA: TGTGCCAGCAGTTTAGGACGGGCCTGGCCCCAGCATTTT.